The clone carrying this T cell receptor (beta chain) has ten or more counts. V was clipped by 8 bases and J by 9 bases; unmatched bases: 7. From germline, CDR1 is SNHLY and CDR2 FYNNEI. This CDR3 region has 14 residues. Time point in this sample: persistent/refractory GD, antithyroid drugs over 5 years with positive TRAb. The TCR library used RNA extracted from PBMCs. The source of the patients was an endocrinology department in Xi'an, China. This record belongs to a study of regulatory T cells in long-lasting Graves disease. Arm-PCR of CDR3 regions with iRepertoire HTBI primers generated TCR beta libraries. Per the authors' pipeline: Among the samples, some 68 TRBV and 14 TRBJ segments were identified. TCRdb re-called the multiplex PCR reads through MiXCR, storing one row per CDR3 protein. V and J calls and clone size were set by TCRdb, not the authors. Of 700,000 or so distinct CDR3 sequences listed, about 32% are singletons.

This sample comprised peripheral blood mononuclear cells (PBMCs), obtained when the disease was refractory, from a patient treated with antithyroid drugs. The TCR originated in a female donor with Graves disease. The chain has TRBV2 and TRBJ1-6; TRBD1 agrees at 10 bases. The CDR3 is CASDRDRGGSPLHF. Written as DNA, the CDR3 is TGTGCCAGCGACCGGGACAGGGGTGGTTCACCCCTCCACTTT.